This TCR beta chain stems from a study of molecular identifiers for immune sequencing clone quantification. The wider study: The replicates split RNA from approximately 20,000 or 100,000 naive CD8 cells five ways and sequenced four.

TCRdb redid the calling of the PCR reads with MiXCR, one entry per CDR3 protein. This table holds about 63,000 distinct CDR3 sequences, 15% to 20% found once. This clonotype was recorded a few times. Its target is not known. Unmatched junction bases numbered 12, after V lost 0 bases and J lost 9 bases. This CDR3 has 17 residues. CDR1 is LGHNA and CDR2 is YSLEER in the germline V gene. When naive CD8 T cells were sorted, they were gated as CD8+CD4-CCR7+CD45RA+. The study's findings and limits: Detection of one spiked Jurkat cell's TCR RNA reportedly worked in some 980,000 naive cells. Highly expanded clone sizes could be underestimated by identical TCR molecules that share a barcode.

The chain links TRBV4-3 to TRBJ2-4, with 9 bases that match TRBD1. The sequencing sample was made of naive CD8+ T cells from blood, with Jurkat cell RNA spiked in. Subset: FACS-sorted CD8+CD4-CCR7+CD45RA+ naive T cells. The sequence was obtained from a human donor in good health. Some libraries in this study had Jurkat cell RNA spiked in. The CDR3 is CASSQELLQGALSIQYF. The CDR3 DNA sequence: TGCGCCAGCAGCCAAGAATTGTTACAGGGGGCTTTAAGCATTCAGTACTTC.